This paragraph reports one TCR beta chain. The antigen remains unidentified. This specimen belongs to a study of OX40 agonist ivuxolimab in advanced cancers. Overall study context: From about 20 to 80 years was the age range, with a mean of around 57 years, and around 83% were male.

Regarding the study as a whole: Relatively little clonal expansion, among the lowest observed, appeared in partial responders at 0.1-3.0 mg/kg. A proportion of nonresponders additionally exhibited low normalized T-cell clonal expansion. Blood T cells, both CD4+ and CD8+, expanded clonally by week 6 at 0.1 to 3.0 mg/kg.

Libraries were prepared by immunoSEQ multiplex PCR; TCRdb keeps only in-frame clonotypes and omits some of them. This table has 15,000 to 20,000 clones, around nine tenths appearing once. This receptor was taken from an adult with an advanced solid tumor such as melanoma, head and neck, liver or kidney cancer. Material: CD4+ or CD8+ T cells sorted from blood, obtained in a trial of the OX40 agonist ivuxolimab.

This CDR3 is CASSFRRMGGNTIYF. The CDR3 bases are TGTGCCAGCAGTTTCCGGCGCATGGGGGGAAACACCATATATTTT. J is TRBJ1-3 and V is TRBV6-5; D remains unclear. Trimming took off 4 bases at V and 4 bases at J, with 14 bases between the two ends. The CDR3 loop spans 15 amino acids. Germline V gives CDR1 MNHEY, CDR2 SVGAGI.